This TCR beta chain was documented in a study of T cell responses to AZD1222 COVID-19 vaccine. The germline CDR1 and CDR2 sequences are WSHSY and SAAADI. Deletions cut 9 bases from V and 1 base from J, with 21 bases between. The CDR3 extends over 16 amino acids. Data came from immunoSEQ multiplex PCR; TCRdb stores just in-frame clones and leaves some out. This repertoire shows roughly 100,000 clones, roughly 83% found once; its top ten account for approximately 15%. Sequencing used peripheral blood, obtained 28 days after the second AZD1222 dose. The TCR sequence derives from an adult who received the AZD1222 COVID-19 vaccine. This chain joins TRBV10-2 and TRBJ1-1; D may be TRBD1 (5 bases). The CDR3 DNA reads TGCGCCAGTTCTCCGGGACCAATTGCCCGGAACACTGAAGCTTTCTTT. Its protein product is CASSPGPIARNTEAFF.